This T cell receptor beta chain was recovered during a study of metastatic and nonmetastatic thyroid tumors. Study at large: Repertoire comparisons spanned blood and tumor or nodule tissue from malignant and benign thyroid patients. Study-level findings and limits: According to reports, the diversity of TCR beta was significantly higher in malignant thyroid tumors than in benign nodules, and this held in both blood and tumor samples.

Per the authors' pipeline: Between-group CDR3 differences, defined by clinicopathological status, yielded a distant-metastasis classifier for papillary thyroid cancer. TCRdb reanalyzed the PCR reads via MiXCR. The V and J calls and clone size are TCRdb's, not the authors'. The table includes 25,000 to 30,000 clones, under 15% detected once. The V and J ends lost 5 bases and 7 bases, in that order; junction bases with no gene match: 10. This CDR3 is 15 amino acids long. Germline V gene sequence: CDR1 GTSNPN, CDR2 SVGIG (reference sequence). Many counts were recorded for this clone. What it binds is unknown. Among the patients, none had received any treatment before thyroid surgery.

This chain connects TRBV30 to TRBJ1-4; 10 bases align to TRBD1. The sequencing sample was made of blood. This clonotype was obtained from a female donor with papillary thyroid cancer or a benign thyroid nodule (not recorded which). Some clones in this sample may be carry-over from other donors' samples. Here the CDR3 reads CAWSYAGTGVEKLFF. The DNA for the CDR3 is TGTGCCTGGTCCTATGCCGGGACAGGGGTTGAAAAACTGTTTTTT. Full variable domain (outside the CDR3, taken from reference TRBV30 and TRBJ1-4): SQTIHQWPATLVQPVGSPLSLECTVEGTSNPNLYWYRQAAGRGLQLLFYSVGIGQISSEVPQNLSASRPQDRQFILSSKKLLLSDSGFYLCAWSYAGTGVEKLFFGSGTQLSVL.